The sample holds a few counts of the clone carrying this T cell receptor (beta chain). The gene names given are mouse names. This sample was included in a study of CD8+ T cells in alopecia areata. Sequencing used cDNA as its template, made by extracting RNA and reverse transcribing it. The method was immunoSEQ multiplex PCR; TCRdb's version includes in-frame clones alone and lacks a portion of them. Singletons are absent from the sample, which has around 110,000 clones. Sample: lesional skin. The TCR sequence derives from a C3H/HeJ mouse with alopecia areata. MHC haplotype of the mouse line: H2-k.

CDR3 region: CASGEGQLGSDYTF. The sequenced part of the CDR3 DNA is TGTGCCAGCGGTGAGGGACAGTTGGGCTCC. The chain joins TRBV13-2 to TRBJ1-2; 7 bases match TRBD1. Read sequence stops 4 residues before the CDR3 end, and the germline J gene provides the missing end. CDR3 length equals 14 residues. The germline V gene encodes CDR1 NNHNN and CDR2 SYGAGS (reference sequence). Trimming cost V 2 bases and J 4 bases; bases outside gene matches: 5.